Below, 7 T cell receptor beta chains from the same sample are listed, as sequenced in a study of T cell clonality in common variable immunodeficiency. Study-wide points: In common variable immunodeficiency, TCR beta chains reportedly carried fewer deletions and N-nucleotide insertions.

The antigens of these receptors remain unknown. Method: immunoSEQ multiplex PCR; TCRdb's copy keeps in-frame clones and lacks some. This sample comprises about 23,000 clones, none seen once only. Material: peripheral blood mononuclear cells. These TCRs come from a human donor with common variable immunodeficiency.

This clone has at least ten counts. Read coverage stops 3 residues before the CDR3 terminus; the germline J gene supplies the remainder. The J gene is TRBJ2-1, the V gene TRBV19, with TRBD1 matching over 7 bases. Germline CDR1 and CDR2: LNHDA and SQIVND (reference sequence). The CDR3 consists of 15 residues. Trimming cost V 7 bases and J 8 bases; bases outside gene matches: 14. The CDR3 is CASTLAGTAVHEQFF. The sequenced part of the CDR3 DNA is TGTGCCAGTACTCTTGCCGGGACAGCCGTCCATGAG. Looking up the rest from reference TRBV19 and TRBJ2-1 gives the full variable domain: DGGITQSPKYLFRKEGQNVTLSCEQNLNHDAMYWYRQDPGQGLRLIYYSQIVNDFQKGDIAEGYSVSREKKESFPLTVTSAQKNPTAFYLCASTLAGTAVHEQFFGPGTRLTVL.

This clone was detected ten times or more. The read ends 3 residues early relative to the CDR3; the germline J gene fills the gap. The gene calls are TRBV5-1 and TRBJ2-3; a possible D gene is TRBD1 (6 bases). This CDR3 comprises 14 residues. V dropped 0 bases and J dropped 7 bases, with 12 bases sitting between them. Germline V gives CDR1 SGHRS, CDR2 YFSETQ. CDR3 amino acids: CASSLGQDPYTQYF. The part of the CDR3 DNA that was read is TGCGCCAGCAGCTTGGGACAGGATCCTTATACG.

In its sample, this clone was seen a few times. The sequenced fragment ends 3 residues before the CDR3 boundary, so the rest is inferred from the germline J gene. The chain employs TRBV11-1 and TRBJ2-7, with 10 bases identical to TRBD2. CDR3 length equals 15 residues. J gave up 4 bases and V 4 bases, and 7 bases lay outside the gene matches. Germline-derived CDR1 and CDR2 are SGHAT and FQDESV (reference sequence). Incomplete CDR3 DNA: TGTGCCAGCAGCTCATCACTAGCGGGGAGATACGAG. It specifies CASSSSLAGRYE. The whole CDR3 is CASSSSLAGRYEQYF.

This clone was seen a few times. The sequenced part of the CDR3 DNA is TGTGCCAGCAGCTTAAGACAGGGGGCAAATGAG. Protein: CASSLRQGANE. In full, the CDR3 reads CASSLRQGANEQFF. The chain is built from TRBV11-3 and TRBJ2-1, with 10 positions matching TRBD1. The read comes to an end 3 residues before the CDR3 does, leaving the germline J gene to fill in the end. V trimming: 2 bases; J trimming: 7 bases; junction bases outside the gene matches: 2. The CDR3 spans 14 residues. From germline, CDR1 is SGHNT and CDR2 YENEEA.

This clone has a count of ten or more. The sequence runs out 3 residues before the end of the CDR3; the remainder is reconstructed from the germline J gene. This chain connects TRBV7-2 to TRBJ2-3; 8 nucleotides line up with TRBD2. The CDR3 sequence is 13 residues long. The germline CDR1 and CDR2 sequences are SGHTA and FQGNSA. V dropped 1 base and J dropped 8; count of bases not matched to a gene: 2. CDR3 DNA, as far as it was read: TGTGCCAGCAGCTTAGGAACTAGCGGTACG. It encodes CASSLGTSGT. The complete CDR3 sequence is CASSLGTSGTQYF.

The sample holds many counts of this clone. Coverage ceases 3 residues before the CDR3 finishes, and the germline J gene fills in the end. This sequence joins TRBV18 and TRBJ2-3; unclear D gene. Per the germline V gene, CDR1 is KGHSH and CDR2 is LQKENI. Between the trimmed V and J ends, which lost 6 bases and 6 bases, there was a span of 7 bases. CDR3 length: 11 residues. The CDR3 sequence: CASSLQDTQYF. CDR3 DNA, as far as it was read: TGTGCCAGCTCTCTACAGGATACG.

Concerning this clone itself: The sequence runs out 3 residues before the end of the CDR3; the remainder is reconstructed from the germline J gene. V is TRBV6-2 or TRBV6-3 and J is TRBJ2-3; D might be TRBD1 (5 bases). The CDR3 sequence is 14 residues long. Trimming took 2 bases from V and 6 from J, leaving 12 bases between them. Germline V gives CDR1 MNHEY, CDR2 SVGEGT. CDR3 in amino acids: CASSYITGRDTQYF. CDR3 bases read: TGTGCCAGCAGTTACATAACAGGCAGGGATACG.